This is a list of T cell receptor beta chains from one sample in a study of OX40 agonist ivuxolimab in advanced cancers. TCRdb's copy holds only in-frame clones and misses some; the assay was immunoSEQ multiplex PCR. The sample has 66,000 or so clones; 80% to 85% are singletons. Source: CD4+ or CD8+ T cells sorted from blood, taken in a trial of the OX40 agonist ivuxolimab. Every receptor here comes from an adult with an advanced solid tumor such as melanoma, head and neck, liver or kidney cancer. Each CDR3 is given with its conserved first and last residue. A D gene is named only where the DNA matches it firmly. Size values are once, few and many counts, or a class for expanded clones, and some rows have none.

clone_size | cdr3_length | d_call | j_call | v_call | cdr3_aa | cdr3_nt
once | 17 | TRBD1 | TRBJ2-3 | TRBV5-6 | CASSLDWDRGTSNTQYF | TGTGCCAGCAGCTTGGACTGGGACAGGGGGACGTCGAATACGCAGTATTTT
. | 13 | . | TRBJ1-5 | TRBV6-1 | CASSEEGYQPQHF | TGTGCCAGCAGTGAAGAGGGGTATCAGCCCCAGCATTTT
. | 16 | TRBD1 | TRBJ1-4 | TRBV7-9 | CASSTRPGQGGEKLFF | TGTGCCAGCAGCACCCGTCCGGGCCAGGGGGGTGAAAAACTGTTTTTT
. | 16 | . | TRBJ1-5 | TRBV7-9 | CASSPDGFLSNQPQHF | TGTGCCAGCAGCCCGGACGGATTTCTTAGCAATCAGCCCCAGCATTTT
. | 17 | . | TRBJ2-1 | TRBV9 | CASSVDPGGGVDNEQFF | TGTGCCAGCAGCGTGGACCCAGGAGGGGGGGTGGACAATGAGCAGTTCTTC
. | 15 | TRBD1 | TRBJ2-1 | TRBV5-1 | CASSFERTGGNEQFF | TGCGCCAGCAGCTTTGAGAGGACAGGGGGCAATGAGCAGTTCTTC
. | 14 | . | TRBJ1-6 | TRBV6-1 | CASSADSYNSPLHF | TGTGCCAGCAGCGCCGACAGCTATAATTCACCCCTCCACTTT
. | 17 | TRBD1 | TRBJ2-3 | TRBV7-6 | CASSLEIWTGGADTQYF | TGTGCCAGCAGCTTAGAAATTTGGACAGGTGGCGCAGATACGCAGTATTTT
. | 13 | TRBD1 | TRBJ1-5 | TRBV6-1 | CASRTGNNQPQHF | TGTGCCAGCAGGACAGGGAACAATCAGCCCCAGCATTTT
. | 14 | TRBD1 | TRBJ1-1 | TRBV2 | CASSGPGGGAEAFF | TGTGCCAGCAGCGGGCCAGGAGGGGGCGCTGAAGCTTTCTTT
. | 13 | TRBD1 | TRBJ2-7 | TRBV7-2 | CASSLGQVYEQYF | TGTGCCAGCAGCCTCGGACAGGTTTACGAGCAGTACTTC
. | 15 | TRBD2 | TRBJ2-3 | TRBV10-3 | CAISGTSGGSGTQYF | TGTGCCATCAGTGGGACTAGCGGCGGGTCAGGTACGCAGTATTTT
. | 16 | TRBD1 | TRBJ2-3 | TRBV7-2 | CASSLQGQVRTDTQYF | TGTGCCAGCAGCTTACAGGGACAGGTCCGCACAGATACGCAGTATTTT
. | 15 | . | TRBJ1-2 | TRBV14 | CASSQEETALYGYTF | TGTGCCAGCAGCCAAGAGGAGACAGCTCTCTATGGCTACACCTTC
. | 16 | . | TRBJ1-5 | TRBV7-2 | CASSLVGPESNQPQHF | TGTGCCAGCAGCTTAGTAGGGCCAGAAAGCAATCAGCCCCAGCATTTT
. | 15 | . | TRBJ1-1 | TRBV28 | CASSLYQSGNTEAFF | TGTGCCAGCAGTTTATATCAGTCCGGGAACACTGAAGCTTTCTTT
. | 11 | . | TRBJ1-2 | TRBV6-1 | CASSDSYGYTF | TGTGCCAGCAGTGACAGCTATGGCTACACCTTC
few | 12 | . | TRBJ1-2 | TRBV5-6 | CASSPGLGGYTF | TGTGCCAGCAGCCCGGGACTAGGCGGCTACACCTTC
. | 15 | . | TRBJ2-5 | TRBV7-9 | CASSQSRSTQETQYF | TGTGCCAGCAGCCAAAGCCGGTCCACTCAAGAGACCCAGTACTTC
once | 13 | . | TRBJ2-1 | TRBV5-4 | CASSLPASPEQFF | TGTGCCAGCAGCTTGCCCGCTAGTCCTGAGCAGTTCTTC
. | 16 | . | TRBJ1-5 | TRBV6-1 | CASSGLGGFSNQPQHF | TGTGCCAGCAGTGGACTAGGGGGATTTAGCAATCAGCCCCAGCATTTT